The 21 T cell receptor beta chains reported below all come from one sample, sequenced in a study of blood T cell repertoires in COVID-19. Clones were sequenced by immunoSEQ multiplex PCR, and TCRdb holds only the in-frame ones, with some missing. The profile shows 150,000 to 200,000 clones, approximately 91% of them singletons. The sample was peripheral blood. These receptors were taken from a man younger than 35 with acute or convalescent COVID-19.

This clone has just a few counts. The rearrangement joins TRBV7-8 to TRBJ1-5; 8 bases fit TRBD1. The V gene end was trimmed by 4 bases and the J gene end by 6 bases; junction bases not matched to a gene: 8. CDR3 size: 15 residues. Per germline, CDR1 SGHVS and CDR2 FQNEAQ. In DNA, the CDR3 is TGTGCCAGCAGCTCCGCCGACAGGGGCTCTCAGCCCCAGCATTTT. Translated: CASSSADRGSQPQHF.

This clone was counted between two and nine times. J is TRBJ1-5 and V is TRBV19; tentatively, D is TRBD1 (6 bases). V lost 9 bases and J lost 5, with 14 bases in between. CDR1 is LNHDA and CDR2 is SQIVND in the germline V gene (reference sequence). The CDR3 length is 13 residues. CDR3 DNA sequence: TGTGCCAGCCTAGGGGGTGGAGATCAGCCCCAGCATTTT. This gives the protein CASLGGGDQPQHF.

The chain couples TRBV19 to TRBJ1-1; TRBD1 aligns across 9 bases. V gave up 7 bases and J gave up 4 bases; unmatched junction bases: 7. This CDR3 has 14 amino acids. CDR1 is LNHDA and CDR2 is SQIVND in the germline V gene (reference sequence). The CDR3 bases are TGTGCCAGTATGGGGGACAGGGCTGGCACTGAAGCTTTCTTT. Encoded protein: CASMGDRAGTEAFF.

The chain combines TRBV27 with TRBJ2-7, with a weak D call TRBD2 (6 bases). V shed 6 bases and J shed 0 bases, with 12 bases lying between them. CDR3 size: 14 residues. Germline assignment: CDR1 MNHEY and CDR2 SMNVEV (reference sequence). The DNA of the CDR3 is TGTGCCAGCAGATTCGCCGGGAGCTCCTACGAGCAGTACTTC. Its translation: CASRFAGSSYEQYF.

This clone appeared a single time. The V gene is TRBV27, the J gene TRBJ1-2; the D gene is possibly TRBD1 (6 bases). The CDR3 runs 13 residues. With 7 bases removed from V and 3 bases from J, the gap between germline ends came to 12 bases. Germline V lookup: CDR1 MNHEY, CDR2 SMNVEV (reference sequence). The CDR3 region has the DNA TGTGCCAGCACCACAGGGTCTGACTATGGCTACACCTTC. As protein: CASTTGSDYGYTF.

V usage is TRBV6-1 and J usage is TRBJ2-5; 13 nucleotides align to TRBD2. Germline CDR1 is MNHNS and CDR2 is SASEGT. The CDR3 totals 16 residues. Losses at the gene ends were 0 bases for V and 4 bases for J; bases not matched to a gene: 2. The CDR3 region is CASSEARLAGGETQYF. The CDR3 nucleotides are TGTGCCAGCAGTGAAGCGCGACTAGCGGGAGGAGAGACCCAGTACTTC.

This rearrangement joins TRBV6-2 or TRBV6-3 to TRBJ2-1, with D possibly being TRBD2 (6 bases). V dropped 0 bases and J dropped 4 bases, with 16 bases sitting between them. The germline gives CDR1 MNHEY, CDR2 SVGEGT. The CDR3 length is 17 residues. DNA for the CDR3: TGTGCCAGCAGTTACTCCACCGAGGCGGGACGATACAATGAGCAGTTCTTC. Protein sequence: CASSYSTEAGRYNEQFF.

The DNA of the CDR3 is TGTGCCAGCAGTTCCCCCATCGGACTAGCCTACAATGAGCAGTTCTTC. It encodes CASSSPIGLAYNEQFF. This chain links TRBV6-2 or TRBV6-3 with TRBJ2-1; 7 positions agree with TRBD2. Germline values: CDR1 MNHEY, CDR2 SVGEGT. V trimming: 4 bases; J trimming: 2 bases; junction bases outside the gene matches: 8. The CDR3 has 16 amino acids.

The chain links TRBV5-4 to TRBJ2-7; 7 bases align to TRBD1. The CDR3 has 13 residues. With 3 bases clipped from V and 6 bases from J, the junction kept 6 bases outside the gene matches. The germline gives CDR1 SGHNT, CDR2 YYREEE (reference sequence). The CDR3 reads CASSSEQGLEQYF. CDR3 DNA: TGTGCCAGCAGCTCCGAACAGGGGCTCGAGCAGTACTTC.

In this sample, this clone turned up a few times. The chain combines TRBV30 with TRBJ2-7, with 9 bases aligning to TRBD1. Germline loops: CDR1 GTSNPN, CDR2 SVGIG (reference sequence). The CDR3 consists of 13 residues. V lost 5 bases, J lost 3 bases, and 5 bases stayed unmatched. CDR3 protein: CAWLGQGYYEQYF. The CDR3 nucleotides read TGTGCCTGGTTGGGACAGGGTTACTACGAGCAGTACTTC.

This chain connects TRBV5-1 to TRBJ2-1; 7 positions match TRBD2. The CDR3 totals 13 residues. After removal of 0 bases from V and 6 bases from J, the junction contained 0 bases not matched to a gene. CDR1 SGHRS and CDR2 YFSETQ come from the germline V gene. CDR3 DNA: TGCGCCAGCAGCTTGGGGGAGGGCAATGAGCAGTTCTTC. This encodes CASSLGEGNEQFF.

CDR3 residues: CASSAGDTNVHQPQHF. CDR3 in DNA: TGTGCCAGCAGCGCCGGGGACACAAACGTCCATCAGCCCCAGCATTTT. The gene calls are TRBV9 and TRBJ1-5; TRBD1 might be the D (6 bases). Per the germline V gene, CDR1 is SGDLS and CDR2 is YYNGEE. This CDR3 region has 16 residues. With 3 bases removed from V and 5 bases from J, the gap between germline ends came to 18 bases.

This clone has a single count. The V and J genes are TRBV24-1 and TRBJ2-7, with D hard to call. V was pared by 3 bases and J by 3 bases, with 8 bases between. Germline loops: CDR1 KGHDR, CDR2 SFDVKD. There are 13 residues in the CDR3. This CDR3 is CATSDRSNYEQYF. In nucleotides, the CDR3 is TGTGCCACCAGTGATCGGTCAAACTACGAGCAGTACTTC.

The J gene is TRBJ1-2, the V gene TRBV6-6; the match to TRBD1 covers 11 bases. CDR1 and CDR2 (germline): MNHNY, SVGAGI (reference sequence). After removal of 6 bases from V and 6 bases from J, the junction contained 6 bases not matched to a gene. The CDR3 contains 14 residues. Here the CDR3 DNA reads TGTGCCAGCAGACATCCGGGACAGGGGGATGGCTACACCTTC. Translated: CASRHPGQGDGYTF.

CDR3 amino acids: CASSLQALQPEKLFF. In DNA, the CDR3 is TGTGCCAGCTCGCTACAGGCCCTTCAGCCTGAAAAACTGTTTTTT. J is TRBJ1-4 and V is TRBV18, with D perhaps TRBD1 (5 bases). V was cut by 6 bases and J by 7 bases, with 18 bases left in between. The CDR3 extends over 15 amino acids. Germline V lookup: CDR1 KGHSH, CDR2 LQKENI. Complete variable domain (other parts from reference TRBV18 and TRBJ1-4): NAGVMQNPRHLVRRRGQEARLRCSPMKGHSHVYWYRQLPEEGLKFMVYLQKENIIDESGMPKERFSAEFPKEGPSILRIQQVVRGDSAAYFCASSLQALQPEKLFFGSGTQLSVL.

The chain links TRBV7-8 to TRBJ1-2; unclear D gene. CDR3 length: 17 amino acids. Germline lookup yields CDR1 SGHVS and CDR2 FQNEAQ. V was trimmed by 2 bases and J by 2 bases, leaving 18 bases between them. The CDR3 sequence is CASSLLAMARKNYGYTF. DNA for the CDR3: TGTGCCAGCAGCTTATTAGCGATGGCGAGGAAGAACTATGGCTACACCTTC.

This clone has just one count. The chain has TRBV25-1 and TRBJ1-4, with D unresolved. There are 13 residues in the CDR3. Per the germline V gene, CDR1 is MGHDK and CDR2 is SYGVNS. Deletions cut 6 bases from V and 7 bases from J, with 12 bases between. This CDR3 reads CASRDVAGEKLFF. For the CDR3, the DNA is TGTGCCAGCAGGGACGTAGCGGGTGAAAAACTGTTTTTT.

The chain is built from TRBV19 and TRBJ1-3, with 8 bases lining up with TRBD1. V shed 3 bases and J 8 bases; nucleotides not matched to a gene: 6. The germline gives CDR1 LNHDA, CDR2 SQIVND (reference sequence). This CDR3 spans 14 amino acids. CDR3 in amino acids: CASSMLDRADTIYF. The CDR3 DNA is TGTGCCAGTAGTATGCTGGACAGGGCGGACACCATATATTTT.

This chain uses TRBV9 with TRBJ1-6; 7 positions match TRBD1. Per germline, CDR1 SGDLS and CDR2 YYNGEE. Unmatched junction bases numbered 4, after V lost 0 bases and J lost 7 bases. This CDR3 contains 15 residues. The CDR3 loop reads CASSVGDSANSPLHF. The CDR3 bases are TGTGCCAGCAGCGTAGGGGACAGCGCAAATTCACCCCTCCACTTT.

This clone was counted once. This sequence joins TRBV25-1 and TRBJ2-7, with unresolved D. V gave up 4 bases and J gave up 5 bases, with 6 bases separating them. The CDR3 runs 11 residues. Germline V gene sequence: CDR1 MGHDK, CDR2 SYGVNS. The DNA for the CDR3 is TGTGCCAGCAGTGTGTTCAACGAGCAGTACTTC. Translation gives CASSVFNEQYF.

This rearrangement joins TRBV5-1 to TRBJ2-7, with TRBD2 matching over 11 bases. Germline-derived CDR1 and CDR2 are SGHRS and YFSETQ. The CDR3 sequence is 16 residues long. Trimming took 0 bases from V and 5 from J; bases not matched to a gene: 7. CDR3 amino acids: CASSLAPSGRLNEQYF. As DNA, the CDR3 is TGCGCCAGCAGCTTGGCCCCTAGCGGGAGGCTTAACGAGCAGTACTTC.